The clone carrying this T cell receptor beta chain was detected only once. These data originate in a study of T cell changes during pregnancy in multiple sclerosis. J was trimmed by 4 bases and V by 1 base; bases with no gene match: 12. CDR1 and CDR2 (germline): SGHTA, FQGNSA. This CDR3 region has 18 residues. The assay was immunoSEQ multiplex PCR, and TCRdb's table has in-frame clones only and misses some. The sample has 35,000 to 55,000 clones; 80% to 90% are singletons. The rearrangement uses TRBV7-2 and TRBJ2-2, with 7 bases identical to TRBD1. The sequence was obtained from a female donor with multiple sclerosis, enrolled in a pregnancy study. The specimen comprised CD4+ T cells from peripheral blood mononuclear cells, sampled after pregnancy. For the CDR3, the DNA is TGTGCCAGCAGCTTAGAAAGGGGGCGCGTCTCGAGCACCGGGGAGCTGTTTTTT. Its translation: CASSLERGRVSSTGELFF. The full variable domain, rest sourced from reference TRBV7-2 and TRBJ2-2, is GAGVSQSPSNKVTEKGKDVELRCDPISGHTALYWYRQSLGQGLEFLIYFQGNSAPDKSGLPSDRFSAERTGGSVSTLTIQRTQQEDSAVYLCASSLERGRVSSTGELFFGEGSRLTVL.